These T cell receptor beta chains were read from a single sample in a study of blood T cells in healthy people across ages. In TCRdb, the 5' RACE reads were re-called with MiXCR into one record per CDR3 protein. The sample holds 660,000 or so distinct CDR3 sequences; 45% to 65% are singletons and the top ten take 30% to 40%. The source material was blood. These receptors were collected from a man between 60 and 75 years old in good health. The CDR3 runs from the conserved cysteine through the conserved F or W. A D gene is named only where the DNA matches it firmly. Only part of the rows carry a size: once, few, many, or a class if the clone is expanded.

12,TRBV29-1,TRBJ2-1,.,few,TGCAGCGTTGGACAGTCTTACAATGAGCAGTTCTTC,CSVGQSYNEQFF
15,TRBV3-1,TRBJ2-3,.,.,TGTGCCAGCAGCCACTCGACTAGAGACACAGATACGCAGTATTTT,CASSHSTRDTDTQYF
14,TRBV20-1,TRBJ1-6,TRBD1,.,TGCAGTGCTACCGGACAGGGGCTTAATTCACCCCTCCACTTT,CSATGQGLNSPLHF
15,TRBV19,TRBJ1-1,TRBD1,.,TGTGCCAGTAGTATGGACAGGGTCGGGAACACTGAAGCTTTCTTT,CASSMDRVGNTEAFF
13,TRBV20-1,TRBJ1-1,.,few,TGCAGTGCTAGTCGACAGCTGAACACTGAAGCTTTCTTT,CSASRQLNTEAFF
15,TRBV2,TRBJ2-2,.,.,TGTGCCAGCATTAAGGAGGGCCCCCGGAGCGGGGAGCTGTTTTTT,CASIKEGPRSGELFF
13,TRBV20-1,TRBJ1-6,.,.,TGCAGTGCTAGTAGACAGTATAATTCACCCCTCCACTTT,CSASRQYNSPLHF
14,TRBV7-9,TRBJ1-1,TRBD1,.,TGTGCCAGCAGCCGCATGACAGGGTCGACTGAAGCTTTCTTT,CASSRMTGSTEAFF
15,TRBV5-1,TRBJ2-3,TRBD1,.,TGCGCCAGCAGCTTGGGGGACAGGGGCACAGATACGCAGTATTTT,CASSLGDRGTDTQYF
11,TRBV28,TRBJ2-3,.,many,TGTGCCAGCAGTTTTGCGGGGACGCAGTATTTT,CASSFAGTQYF
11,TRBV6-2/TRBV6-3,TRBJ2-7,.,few,TGTGCCAGCAGTTACTTGCGCGAGCAGTACTTC,CASSYLREQYF
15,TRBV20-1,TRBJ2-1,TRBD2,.,TGCAGTGCTCAGCCTCCGGGACTAGCATGGGATGAGCAGTTCTTC,CSAQPPGLAWDEQFF
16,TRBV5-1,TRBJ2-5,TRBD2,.,TGCGCCAGCAGCCTCTCTAGCGGGGGCTTCCAAGAGACCCAGTACTTC,CASSLSSGGFQETQYF
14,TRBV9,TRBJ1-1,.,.,TGTGCCAGCAGCGTAGAGGGGTACACCACTGAAGCTTTCTTT,CASSVEGYTTEAFF
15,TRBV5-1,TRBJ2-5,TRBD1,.,TGCGCCAGCAGCTCGACAGGGGATTCGTTGGAGACCCAGTACTTC,CASSSTGDSLETQYF
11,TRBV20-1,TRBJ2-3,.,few,TGCAGTGCTGAAGAAACAGATACGCAGTATTTT,CSAEETDTQYF
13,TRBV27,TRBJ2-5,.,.,TGTGCCAGCCGAGAGCGGCTCGGAGAGACCCAGTACTTC,CASRERLGETQYF
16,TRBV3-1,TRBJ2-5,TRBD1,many,TGTGCCAGCAGCCAAGATGGGACAGGGAGAATAGAGACCCAGTACTTC,CASSQDGTGRIETQYF
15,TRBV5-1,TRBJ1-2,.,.,TGCGCCAGCAGCTTGGATCGCGGGGGGGGCTATGGCTACACCTTC,CASSLDRGGGYGYTF
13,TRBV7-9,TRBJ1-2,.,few,TGTGCCAGCAGCTCTCCCAACAGGGATGGCTACACCTTC,CASSSPNRDGYTF
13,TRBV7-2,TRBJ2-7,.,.,TGTGCCAGCAGCTTAGGCTACACGTCGGCCCAGTACTTC,CASSLGYTSAQYF
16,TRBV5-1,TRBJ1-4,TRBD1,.,TGCGCCAGCAGCTTGGGGGCCACAGGGGTTCGAGAAAAACTGTTTTTT,CASSLGATGVREKLFF
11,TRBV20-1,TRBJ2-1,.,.,TGCAGTGCCCCAGCGGTTAATGAGCAGTTCTTC,CSAPAVNEQFF
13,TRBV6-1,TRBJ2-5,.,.,TGTGCCAGCAGTGAAGTCTTCCAAGAGACCCAGTACTTC,CASSEVFQETQYF
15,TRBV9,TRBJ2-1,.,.,TGTGCCAGCAGCGTACGAACCGACTCCTACAATGAGCAGTTCTTC,CASSVRTDSYNEQFF
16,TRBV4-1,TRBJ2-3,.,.,TGCGCCAGCAGCCCGACTAGAGCAGCTAGCACAGATACGCAGTATTTT,CASSPTRAASTDTQYF
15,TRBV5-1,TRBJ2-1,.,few,TGCGCCAGCAGACCCGACCAGAGCTCCTACAATGAGCAGTTCTTC,CASRPDQSSYNEQFF
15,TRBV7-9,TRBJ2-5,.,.,TGTGCCAGCAGCTTAAGCTCCGGTCCCCCAGGGGCCCAGTACTTC,CASSLSSGPPGAQYF
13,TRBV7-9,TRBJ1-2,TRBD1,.,TGTGCCAGCAGCTTCTTACAGGGGTATGGCTACACCTTC,CASSFLQGYGYTF
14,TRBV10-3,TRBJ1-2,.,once,TGTGCCATCAGCTTAGATGGGGAGGGCTATGGCTACACCTTC,CAISLDGEGYGYTF
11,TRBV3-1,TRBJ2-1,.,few,TGTGCCAGCAGGTGGAAGAATGAGCAGTTCTTC,CASRWKNEQFF
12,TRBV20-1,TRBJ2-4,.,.,TGCAGTGCTAGCGTCGCCGACCGGGGCCAGTACTTC,CSASVADRGQYF
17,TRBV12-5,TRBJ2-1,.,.,TGTGCTAGTGGTTTGGTAAGGGTAGGGGCCCATGGTAATGAGCAGTTCTTC,CASGLVRVGAHGNEQFF
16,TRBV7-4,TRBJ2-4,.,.,TGTGCCAGCAGCCCCGGTTTATACCTAGCCAAAAACATTCAGTACTTC,CASSPGLYLAKNIQYF
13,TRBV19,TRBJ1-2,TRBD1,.,TGTGCCAGTCAAGCAACAGGGGGCTATGGCTACACCTTC,CASQATGGYGYTF
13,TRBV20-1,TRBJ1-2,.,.,TGCAGTGCTAGAGTAGAAGGGGGCTATGGCTACACCTTC,CSARVEGGYGYTF
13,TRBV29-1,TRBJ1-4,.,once,TGCAGCGGGACCGGGACCCTGGGGGAAAAACTGTTTTTT,CSGTGTLGEKLFF
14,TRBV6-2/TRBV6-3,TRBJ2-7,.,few,TGTGCCAGCAGTTACCTCCGGGCCACCTACGAGCAGTACTTC,CASSYLRATYEQYF
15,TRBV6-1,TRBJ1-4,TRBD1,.,TGTGCCAGCAGGGATACAGGGGCCACTAATGAAAAACTGTTTTTT,CASRDTGATNEKLFF
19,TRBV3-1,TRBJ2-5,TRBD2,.,TGTGCCAGCAGCCATCGAAAGGGGACTAGCGGGGTACCCCAGCAGACCCAGTACTTC,CASSHRKGTSGVPQQTQYF
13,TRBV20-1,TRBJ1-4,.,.,TGCAGTGCTAGAGTTTCAACTAATGAAAAACTGTTTTTT,CSARVSTNEKLFF
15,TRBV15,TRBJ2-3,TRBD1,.,TGTGCCACCAGCAGAGGGACAGGGGAGACGGATACGCAGTATTTT,CATSRGTGETDTQYF
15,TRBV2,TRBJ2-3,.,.,TGTGCCAGCACCCCGGGGGCAGGGAGCACAGATACGCAGTATTTT,CASTPGAGSTDTQYF
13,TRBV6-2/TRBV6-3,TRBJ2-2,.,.,TGTGCCAGCAGTTACTTGGGGAACGGGGAGCTGTTTTTT,CASSYLGNGELFF
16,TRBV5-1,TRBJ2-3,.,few,TGCGCCAGCAGCGTCCCCTGGGGGGGGCAGTCAGATACGCAGTATTTT,CASSVPWGGQSDTQYF
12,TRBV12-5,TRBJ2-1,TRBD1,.,TGTGCTAGTGGTTCACGGTCGGGACAGAAGTTCTTC,CASGSRSGQKFF
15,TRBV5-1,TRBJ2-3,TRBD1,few,TGCGCCAGCAGCTTACAACAGGGGGAGGCAGATACGCAGTATTTT,CASSLQQGEADTQYF
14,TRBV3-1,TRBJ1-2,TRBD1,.,TGTGCCAGCAGCCAGGGGACAGACCCCTATGGCTACACCTTC,CASSQGTDPYGYTF
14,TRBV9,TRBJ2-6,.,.,TGTGCCAGCAGCGTAAGGGACGGGGCCAACGTCCTGACTTTC,CASSVRDGANVLTF
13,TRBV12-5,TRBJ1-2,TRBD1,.,TGTGCTAGTGGTTTAGAGGGGGCCTATGGCTACACCTTC,CASGLEGAYGYTF
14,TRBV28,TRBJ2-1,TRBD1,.,TGTGCCAGCAGTTTGGGACAGCGAAACAATGAGCAGTTCTTC,CASSLGQRNNEQFF